This T cell receptor beta chain derives from a study of control samples from healthy donors and cancer patients. In germline, CDR1 is SQVTM, CDR2 ANQGSEA. The V segment lost 4 bases and the J segment 3 bases; nucleotides outside the gene matches: 9. The CDR3 runs to 14 residues. Sequenced by immunoSEQ multiplex PCR; TCRdb stores in-frame clones only, minus some. The sample lists about 120,000 clones; approximately 88% were seen once. The chain is built from TRBV29-1 and TRBJ2-7; 7 nucleotides line up with TRBD1. Material for sequencing was blood. The clonotype comes from a middle-aged man in good health. The CDR3 DNA follows: TGCAGCGTTGTACGGCAGGGGGTCTTCTACGAGCAGTACTTC. Encoded protein: CSVVRQGVFYEQYF.